The clone carrying this T cell receptor beta chain was seen a few times. The data stem from a study of blood T cell repertoires in COVID-19. Assignment of participants to cohorts was predicated upon participant-reported clinical history. The protocol was immunoSEQ multiplex PCR, while the TCRdb copy is restricted to in-frame clones and leaves out a portion. Among nearly 250,000 clones, 75% to 85% were seen once, and the ten largest hold about 8.2%. The sequenced sample was PBMCs or T cells enriched from blood (not recorded which). This receptor was obtained from a woman aged 45-65 years with acute COVID-19.

In DNA form, the CDR3 reads TGTGCCAGCAGTGAGATAGAAGCCCCCCTTCGGGCTTTCTTT. This translates into CASSEIEAPLRAFF. The chain recombines TRBV2 with TRBJ1-1; D ambiguous. Germline V CDR1 and CDR2: SNHLY, FYNNEI. The CDR3 totals 14 residues. V lost 3 bases, J lost 11 bases, and 19 bases lay in between.